This T cell receptor beta chain emerged from a study of metastatic and nonmetastatic thyroid tumors. Turning to the study itself: It was across blood and tumor or nodule tissue from malignant and benign thyroid patients that repertoires were compared. General study findings and limits: As reported, TCR beta diversity in blood and tumor was significantly higher in malignant thyroid tumors than in benign nodules.

Patients underwent thyroid surgery, and none had received any treatment before it. TCRdb used MiXCR to call clones anew from the PCR reads. This sample yields about 6,600 clones, of which around 32% are seen a single time; approximately 12% belongs to the top ten. Trimming took 0 bases from V and 9 from J; bases not matched to a gene: 11. The CDR3 length is 17 residues. CDR1 and CDR2 (germline): SGHAT, FQDESV (reference sequence). To note about this clone: The antigen remains undetermined.

The clonotype comes from a female donor with papillary thyroid cancer or a benign thyroid nodule (not recorded which). Some clones in this sample may be carry-over from other donors' samples. The sample taken for sequencing was adjacent normal tissue. The chain is built from TRBV11-1 and TRBJ2-1; 10 nucleotides align to TRBD2. The CDR3 region is CASSLALGLAGAGEQFF. CDR3 DNA sequence: TGTGCCAGCAGCTTAGCGCTCGGGCTAGCGGGAGCAGGTGAGCAGTTCTTC.